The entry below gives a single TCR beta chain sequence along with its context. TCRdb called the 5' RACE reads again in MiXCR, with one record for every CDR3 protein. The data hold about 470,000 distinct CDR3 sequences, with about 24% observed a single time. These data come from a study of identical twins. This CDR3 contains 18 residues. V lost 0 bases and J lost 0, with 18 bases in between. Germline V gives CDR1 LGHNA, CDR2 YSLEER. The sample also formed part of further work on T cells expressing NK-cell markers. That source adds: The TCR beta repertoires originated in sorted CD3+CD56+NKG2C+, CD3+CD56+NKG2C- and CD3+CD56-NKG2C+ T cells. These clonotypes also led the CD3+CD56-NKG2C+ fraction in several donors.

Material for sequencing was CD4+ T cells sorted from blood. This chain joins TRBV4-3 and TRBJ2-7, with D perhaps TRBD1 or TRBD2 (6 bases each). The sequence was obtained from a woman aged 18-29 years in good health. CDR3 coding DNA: TGCGCCAGCAGCCAAGATTTTCCGGGGGCCCTCGACTCCTACGAGCAGTACTTC. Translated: CASSQDFPGALDSYEQYF.